A single sample is the source of the 29 T cell receptor beta chains below, sequenced in a study of T cell responses to AZD1222 COVID-19 vaccine. Sequenced by immunoSEQ multiplex PCR; TCRdb stores in-frame clones only, minus some. The data contain over 150,000 clones, approximately 87% of them singletons. The specimen was peripheral blood, collected 28 days after the second AZD1222 dose. The source is an adult who received the AZD1222 COVID-19 vaccine.

The chain employs TRBV7-9 and TRBJ1-2; D possibly corresponds to TRBD1 (5 bases). Trimming stripped 5 bases from V and 7 bases from J, with 11 bases between. The germline V gene has CDR1 SEHNR and CDR2 FQNEAQ (reference sequence). This CDR3 is built from 12 residues. The chain's CDR3 is CASSPNGGGYTF. The CDR3 DNA reads as TGTGCCAGCAGCCCCAACGGGGGTGGCTACACCTTC.

This chain uses TRBV5-8 with TRBJ2-2; no firm D call. The CDR3 is 15 amino acids. V was pared by 0 bases and J by 0 bases, with 6 bases between. Germline CDR1 and CDR2: SGHTS and YDEGEE. CDR3 amino acids: CASSLAKTNTGELFF. CDR3 sequence (DNA): TGTGCCAGCAGCTTGGCCAAGACGAACACCGGGGAGCTGTTTTTT.

This clone was observed a few times. The chain employs TRBV19 and TRBJ1-5; D is ambiguous. Germline assignment: CDR1 LNHDA and CDR2 SQIVND (reference sequence). V dropped 3 bases and J dropped 7 bases, with 16 bases sitting between them. The CDR3 contains 15 residues. The chain's CDR3 is CASSIERSQVQPQHF. The CDR3 DNA is TGTGCCAGTAGTATTGAGAGGAGTCAGGTACAGCCCCAGCATTTT. Drawing the rest from reference TRBV19 and TRBJ1-5, the complete variable domain is DGGITQSPKYLFRKEGQNVTLSCEQNLNHDAMYWYRQDPGQGLRLIYYSQIVNDFQKGDIAEGYSVSREKKESFPLTVTSAQKNPTAFYLCASSIERSQVQPQHFGDGTRLSIL.

This chain links TRBV19 with TRBJ1-1; D is uncertain. Between the trimmed V and J ends, which lost 6 bases and 4 bases, there was a span of 9 bases. The CDR3 length is 12 residues. The germline V gene encodes CDR1 LNHDA and CDR2 SQIVND (reference sequence). The CDR3 sequence: CASSGLPTEAFF. CDR3 DNA: TGTGCCAGTAGCGGCTTGCCCACTGAAGCTTTCTTT.

V gene TRBV15 combines with J gene TRBJ1-4; D is perhaps TRBD1 (5 bases). V lost 0 bases to trimming and J lost 3 bases, with 8 bases between them. The CDR3 spans 15 residues. Germline lookup yields CDR1 LNHNV and CDR2 YYDKDF (reference sequence). CDR3 loop: CATSRDRQPNEKLFF. CDR3 bases: TGTGCCACCAGCAGAGATCGACAGCCTAATGAAAAACTGTTTTTT.

The rearrangement links TRBV20-1 to TRBJ1-2; no clear D. The CDR3 extends over 12 amino acids. V was shortened by 3 bases and J by 4 bases, with 9 bases between the two germline ends. CDR1 DFQATT and CDR2 SNEGSKA come from the germline V gene (reference sequence). CDR3 nucleotides: TGCAGTGCTAGTACGTTGGGCTATGGCTACACCTTC. Protein sequence: CSASTLGYGYTF.

This clone was found once. The chain joins TRBV4-1 to TRBJ2-1; D ambiguous. The CDR3 runs to 12 residues. Trimming stripped 3 bases from V and 5 bases from J, with 5 bases between. The germline V gene has CDR1 MGHRA and CDR2 YSYEKL. The CDR3 protein is CASSQNNNEQFF. Written as DNA, the CDR3 is TGCGCCAGCAGCCAGAACAACAATGAGCAGTTCTTC.

The V call is TRBV7-9, the J call TRBJ1-2; D possibly corresponds to TRBD1 (5 bases). Germline-derived CDR1 and CDR2 are SEHNR and FQNEAQ (reference sequence). V lost 2 bases to trimming and J lost 7 bases, with 11 bases between them. The CDR3 is made up of 13 amino acids. The CDR3 DNA follows: TGTGCCAGCAGCTTACAGGGCATCGGTGGCTACACCTTC. Amino acid sequence: CASSLQGIGGYTF.

The chain joins TRBV29-1 to TRBJ2-7; no reliable D call. The CDR3 extends over 11 amino acids. V was trimmed by 4 bases and J by 3 bases, leaving 7 bases between them. The V gene's germline CDR1 is SQVTM and CDR2 ANQGSEA. The CDR3, as DNA: TGCAGCGTTGGGAAGAACTACGAGCAGTACTTC. Its protein product is CSVGKNYEQYF.

For this clone: The sample contains more than one DNA sequence encoding this CDR3. The rearrangement links TRBV30 to TRBJ1-6; D ambiguous. V lost 0 bases and J lost 9, with 3 bases in between. This CDR3 comprises 11 residues. CDR1 GTSNPN and CDR2 SVGIG come from the germline V gene (reference sequence). The CDR3 spells CAWSVGSPLHF. DNA for the CDR3: TGTGCCTGGAGTGTGGGTTCACCCCTCCACTTT.

V usage is TRBV19 and J usage is TRBJ1-5, with TRBD1 matching 9 bases. The CDR3 consists of 15 residues. V gave up 7 bases and J gave up 2 bases; unmatched junction bases: 6. CDR1 and CDR2 (germline): LNHDA, SQIVND (reference sequence). CDR3 DNA sequence: TGTGCCAGTACTCTACAGGGGGCTGGCAATCAGCCCCAGCATTTT. Its translation is CASTLQGAGNQPQHF.

This clone is a singleton in its sample. The chain links TRBV18 to TRBJ2-2, with TRBD1 matching over 7 bases. The V gene's germline CDR1 is KGHSH and CDR2 LQKENI. The CDR3 is made up of 16 amino acids. V gave up 7 bases and J gave up 2 bases; unmatched junction bases: 10. The CDR3 region is CASLRSGTENTGELFF. As DNA, the CDR3 is TGTGCCAGCTTACGATCCGGGACAGAAAACACCGGGGAGCTGTTTTTT.

CDR3 amino acids: CASRGPGSYNSPLHF. The CDR3 DNA is TGTGCCAGCAGGGGCCCTGGCTCCTATAATTCACCCCTCCACTTT. This chain links TRBV6-5 with TRBJ1-6, with unresolved D. The CDR3 has 15 amino acids. Trimming shortened V by 6 bases and J by 0 bases, and 9 bases separated the two germline ends. In germline, CDR1 is MNHEY, CDR2 SVGAGI.

The chain employs TRBV7-3 and TRBJ2-2; D is undetermined. Germline-derived CDR1 and CDR2 are SGHTA and FQGTGA. This CDR3 is built from 17 residues. The germline V and J ends were trimmed by 1 base and 2 bases, with 14 bases remaining between them. Here the CDR3 reads CASSLIPETANTGELFF. The CDR3 region has the DNA TGTGCCAGCAGCTTAATCCCCGAGACGGCTAACACCGGGGAGCTGTTTTTT. Filled out from reference TRBV7-3 and TRBJ2-2, the complete variable domain reads GAGVSQTPSNKVTEKGKYVELRCDPISGHTALYWYRQSLGQGPEFLIYFQGTGAADDSGLPNDRFFAVRPEGSVSTLKIQRTERGDSAVYLCASSLIPETANTGELFFGEGSRLTVL.

The chain has TRBV7-9 and TRBJ1-1; no clear D. Germline CDR1 reads SEHNR; CDR2 reads FQNEAQ (reference sequence). The CDR3 runs to 11 residues. Trimming took 6 bases from V and 5 from J, leaving 7 bases between them. DNA of the CDR3: TGTGCCAGCAGTCCACGGACTGAAGCTTTCTTT. Translation gives CASSPRTEAFF.

The V gene is TRBV27, the J gene TRBJ2-5; 8 bases map to TRBD2. The germline V gene encodes CDR1 MNHEY and CDR2 SMNVEV (reference sequence). The CDR3 is 15 amino acids. With 5 bases clipped from V and 4 bases from J, the junction kept 9 bases outside the gene matches. CDR3: CASSGPGGRRETQYF. The CDR3 nucleotides are TGTGCCAGCAGTGGTCCGGGGGGGAGGAGAGAGACCCAGTACTTC.

This chain links TRBV5-4 with TRBJ2-3; D is possibly TRBD2 (7 bases). Germline CDR1 is SGHNT and CDR2 is YYREEE (reference sequence). The CDR3 runs to 15 residues. V was trimmed by 7 bases and J by 0 bases, leaving 15 bases between them. The CDR3, as DNA: TGTGCCAGCGGTCAAGGGGGGGCGAGCACAGATACGCAGTATTTT. This sequence encodes CASGQGGASTDTQYF.

The genes are TRBV18 and TRBJ2-5; D not certain. The CDR3 has 15 residues. Germline CDR1 is KGHSH and CDR2 is LQKENI. V lost 2 bases and J lost 5, with 15 bases in between. CDR3 sequence: CASSPVTGGVETQYF. CDR3 DNA sequence: TGTGCCAGCTCACCAGTTACCGGTGGGGTGGAGACCCAGTACTTC.

This clone appeared once. This chain links TRBV6-4 with TRBJ2-3, with D tentatively TRBD1 (5 bases). Germline V CDR1 and CDR2: MRHNA, SNTAGT. CDR3 length equals 15 residues. Trimming took 2 bases from V and 4 from J, leaving 13 bases between them. The CDR3, as DNA: TGTGCCAGCAGTGACCCTCATATGGGGCCAGATACGCAGTATTTT. As protein: CASSDPHMGPDTQYF.

This clone was found once. The chain is built from TRBV20-1 and TRBJ1-2, with D possibly being TRBD1 (5 bases). Germline lookup yields CDR1 DFQATT and CDR2 SNEGSKA (reference sequence). The CDR3 runs to 11 residues. Trimming removed 3 bases at V and 5 bases at J, with 7 bases between. CDR3 coding DNA: TGCAGTGCTAGTGCAGGGTATGGCTACACCTTC. Protein: CSASAGYGYTF.

The V gene is TRBV3-1 (or the pseudogene TRBV3-2), the J gene TRBJ2-1; D may correspond to TRBD1 or TRBD2 (5 bases each). Looked up from germline, CDR1 is LGHDT and CDR2 is YNNKEL (reference sequence). The CDR3 has 17 amino acids. Trimming removed 4 bases from V and 3 bases from J, with 19 bases in between. The CDR3 spells CASSRQSGRLNYNEQFF. The CDR3, as DNA: TGTGCCAGCAGCCGCCAATCGGGACGGCTTAACTACAATGAGCAGTTCTTC.

V is TRBV4-1 and J is TRBJ2-2; 8 positions agree with TRBD1. This CDR3 region has 16 residues. In germline, CDR1 is MGHRA, CDR2 YSYEKL. Trimming took 4 bases from V and 5 from J; bases not matched to a gene: 9. The CDR3 DNA sequence: TGCGCCAGCAGCCGAGGACAGGGTATGATGACCGGGGAGCTGTTTTTT. Amino acids: CASSRGQGMMTGELFF.

The genes are TRBV7-8 and TRBJ2-7; D may be TRBD1 (5 bases). Germline V gene lookup returns CDR1 SGHVS and CDR2 FQNEAQ. The germline V and J ends were trimmed by 2 bases and 3 bases, with 8 bases remaining between them. This CDR3 has 13 residues. The CDR3 loop is CASSLLQGYEQYF. The CDR3 coding sequence is TGTGCCAGCAGCTTACTCCAGGGCTACGAGCAGTACTTC. Full variable domain (rest looked up from reference TRBV7-8 and TRBJ2-7): GAGVSQSPRYKVAKRGQDVALRCDPISGHVSLFWYQQALGQGPEFLTYFQNEAQLDKSGLPSDRFFAERPEGSVSTLKIQRTQQEDSAVYLCASSLLQGYEQYFGPGTRLTVT.

This clone is judged medium-sized. CDR3 amino acids: CSAAGGPAEQYF. The CDR3 DNA is TGCAGCGCAGCGGGGGGGCCCGCCGAGCAGTACTTC. The chain uses TRBV29-1 and TRBJ2-7, with TRBD2 matching over 10 bases. CDR3 size: 12 residues. Per the germline V gene, CDR1 is SQVTM and CDR2 is ANQGSEA. The V segment lost 7 bases and the J segment 6 bases; nucleotides outside the gene matches: 6.

The rearrangement links TRBV5-4 to TRBJ1-2; 7 positions match TRBD1. CDR3 length: 16 residues. Germline CDR1 SGHNT, CDR2 YYREEE (reference sequence). Germline trimming cut 5 bases from V and 7 bases from J; bases unmatched to any gene: 17. The CDR3 reads CASSSGTDRVMSGYTF. CDR3 DNA sequence: TGTGCCAGCAGTTCCGGGACAGACAGAGTTATGTCTGGCTACACCTTC.

The rearrangement uses TRBV5-1 and TRBJ2-1, with TRBD2 matching 11 bases. Trimming cost V 0 bases and J 7 bases; bases outside gene matches: 9. Germline-derived CDR1 and CDR2 are SGHRS and YFSETQ. CDR3 length equals 17 residues. The CDR3 reads CASSLAELAGGFNEQFF. CDR3 nucleotides: TGCGCCAGCAGCTTGGCCGAGCTAGCGGGGGGCTTTAATGAGCAGTTCTTC. The whole variable domain, filled in from reference TRBV5-1 and TRBJ2-1, reads KAGVTQTPRYLIKTRGQQVTLSCSPISGHRSVSWYQQTPGQGLQFLFEYFSETQRNKGNFPGRFSGRQFSNSRSEMNVSTLELGDSALYLCASSLAELAGGFNEQFFGPGTRLTVL.

The chain links TRBV5-4 to TRBJ1-1; tentative D call: TRBD1 (5 bases). The germline V gene encodes CDR1 SGHNT and CDR2 YYREEE (reference sequence). The CDR3 runs 14 residues. Trimming took 4 bases from V and 4 from J, leaving 14 bases between them. Written as DNA, the CDR3 is TGTGCCAGCAGCCGTGGGGGAGGGAGCACTGAAGCTTTCTTT. This translates into CASSRGGGSTEAFF.

The CDR3 coding sequence is TGTGCCAGTCGGACGGAAGATCAGCCCCAGCATTTT. Protein sequence: CASRTEDQPQHF. This rearrangement joins TRBV12-3 or TRBV12-4 to TRBJ1-5; D ambiguous. V shed 9 bases and J shed 5 bases, with 11 bases lying between them. The CDR3 is made up of 12 amino acids.

The chain joins TRBV14 to TRBJ1-2; no clear D. V was cut by 2 bases and J by 6 bases, with 10 bases left in between. The germline V gene encodes CDR1 SGHDN and CDR2 FVKESK. This CDR3 region has 13 residues. The CDR3 DNA reads TGTGCCAGCAGCCAACGGAGGTCGGATGGCTACACCTTC. Protein product: CASSQRRSDGYTF.